This T cell receptor beta chain was sequenced during a study of graft-versus-host responses after intestinal transplantation. The ends lost 2 bases at V and 3 bases at J; junction bases unmatched: 9. CDR1 and CDR2 (germline): SGHTA, FQGNSA. The CDR3 is made up of 17 amino acids. Sequenced by immunoSEQ multiplex PCR; TCRdb stores in-frame clones only, minus some. The sample records approximately 86,000 clones, 91% being singletons. As regards this clone: Its antigen is as yet unknown.

The rearrangement links TRBV7-2 to TRBJ2-1; 8 bases are shared with TRBD1. The origin of this receptor is a human donor who received an intestinal transplant. Specimen: unstimulated CD4+ T cells sorted from spleen or lymph node cells, collected before intestinal transplant. For the CDR3, the DNA is TGTGCCAGCAGCTTATTGTTACAGGGGGTTTTCTACAATGAGCAGTTCTTC. Translation gives CASSLLLQGVFYNEQFF.